Each of the 3 T cell receptor beta chains below was sequenced from the same sample in a study of OX40 agonist ivuxolimab in advanced cancers. Profiling relied on immunoSEQ multiplex PCR, and the TCRdb table lists in-frame clones only, not all of them. The data contain tens of thousands of clones, around 92% of them singletons. Material: CD4+ or CD8+ T cells sorted from blood, obtained in a trial of the OX40 agonist ivuxolimab. The source is an adult with an advanced solid tumor such as melanoma, head and neck, liver or kidney cancer.

The chain links TRBV6-6 to TRBJ1-5; D ambiguous. V lost 4 bases and J lost 1, with 8 bases in between. CDR1 and CDR2 from the germline V gene are MNHNY and SVGAGI (reference sequence). The CDR3 loop spans 14 amino acids. CDR3 protein: CASSWLDSNQPQHF. The CDR3 coding sequence is TGTGCCAGCAGTTGGTTGGACAGCAATCAGCCCCAGCATTTT.

The J gene is TRBJ1-2, the V gene TRBV9; D perhaps matches TRBD1 (5 bases). V lost 10 bases to trimming and J lost 0 bases, with 19 bases between them. The CDR3 spans 15 residues. CDR1 is SGDLS, CDR2 YYNGEE, per germline. The CDR3 DNA is TGTGCCCGCCGGGAGGACACTCGAACTAACTATGGCTACACCTTC. Amino acid sequence: CARREDTRTNYGYTF.

This clone has a handful of counts. The chain uses TRBV4-1 and TRBJ2-7, with D unclear. From germline, CDR1 is MGHRA and CDR2 YSYEKL. V lost 2 bases, J lost 1 base, and 6 bases lay in between. There are 13 residues in the CDR3. For the CDR3, the DNA is TGCGCCAGCAGCCAACTTATATCCTACGAGCAGTACTTC. This sequence encodes CASSQLISYEQYF.